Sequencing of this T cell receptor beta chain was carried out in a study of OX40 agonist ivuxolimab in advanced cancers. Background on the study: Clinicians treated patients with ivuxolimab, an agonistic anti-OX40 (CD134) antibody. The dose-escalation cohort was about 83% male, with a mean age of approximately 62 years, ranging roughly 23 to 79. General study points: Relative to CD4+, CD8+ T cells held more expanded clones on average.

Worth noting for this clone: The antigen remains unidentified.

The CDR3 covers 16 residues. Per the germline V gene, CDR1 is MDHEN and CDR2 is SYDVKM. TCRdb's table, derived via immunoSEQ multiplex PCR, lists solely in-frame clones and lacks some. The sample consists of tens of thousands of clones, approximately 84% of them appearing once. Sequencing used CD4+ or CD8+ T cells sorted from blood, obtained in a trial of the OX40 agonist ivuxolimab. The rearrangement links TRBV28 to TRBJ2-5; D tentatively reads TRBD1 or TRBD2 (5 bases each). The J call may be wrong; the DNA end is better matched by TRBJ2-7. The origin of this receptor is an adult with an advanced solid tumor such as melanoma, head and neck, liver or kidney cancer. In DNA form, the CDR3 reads TGTGCCAGCAGCCCCAACCGGGGCAAGGGCTCCTACGAGCAGTACTTC. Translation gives CASSPNRGKGSYEQYF.